The entry that follows covers one T cell receptor (beta chain) sequence. Between the trimmed V and J ends, which lost 4 bases and 4 bases, there was a span of 22 bases. Germline lookup yields CDR1 MNHEY and CDR2 SVGEGT. The CDR3 totals 17 residues. The data belong to a study of control samples from healthy donors and cancer patients. Assay: immunoSEQ multiplex PCR; the TCRdb copy retains only in-frame clones and omits some. The table lists 70,000 to 90,000 clones, around 90% of them singletons, with under 2% in the top ten. Input material: PBMCs. This sequence joins TRBV6-2 or TRBV6-3 and TRBJ2-5; D not resolved. The source of this sequence is a woman aged 55-75 years with head and neck cancer. The CDR3 reads CASSSKDLGVTVETQYF. The CDR3 DNA reads TGTGCCAGCAGTTCCAAAGACCTAGGCGTTACTGTAGAGACCCAGTACTTC.